Following are 24 T cell receptor beta chains from one sample sequenced in a study of T cells in Graves' hyperthyroidism and ophthalmopathy (dated by TCRdb to between 2019 and 2020). Receptor libraries were prepared by multiplex PCR. Sequencing used an Illumina HiSeq 2000. TCR beta CDR3 regions were amplified from RNA transcripts. The TCR CDR3 was subjected to a first round of RT-PCR using the HTBI primer set and the Qiagen OneStep RT-PCR kit. The public reads were quality trimmed at Q25 with fastp and then assembled into clones with MiXCR by TCRdb, keeping productive beta chains. Identical CDR3 protein sequences are pooled into one entry, listed with their most common genes and DNA. In this sample the table shows some 600,000 distinct CDR3 sequences, 40% to 55% of which occur a single time. The ten most abundant clones make up 8.2% of the sample. Sequenced material: peripheral blood or thyroid tissue (not recorded which). The source of these receptors is a woman under 30 with Graves' hyperthyroidism. Donor details come from another sample of the same person, matched by shared clones.

This clonotype has a count of ten or more. The V gene is TRBV15, the J gene TRBJ2-7, with D unresolved. V lost 4 bases, J lost 2 bases, and 18 bases lay in between. There are 16 residues in the CDR3. Germline V gene data show CDR1 as LNHNV and CDR2 as YYDKDF (reference sequence). The CDR3 reads CATSIRPVEMTYEQYF. The CDR3, as DNA: TGTGCCACCAGCATCCGCCCAGTGGAGATGACCTACGAGCAGTACTTC. The full variable domain, in which reference TRBV15 and TRBJ2-7 provide the parts outside the CDR3, is DAMVIQNPRYQVTQFGKPVTLSCSQTLNHNVMYWYQQKSSQAPKLLFHYYDKDFNNEADTPDNFQSRRPNTSFCFLDIRSPGLGDTAMYLCATSIRPVEMTYEQYFGPGTRLTVT.

The gene calls are TRBV20-1 and TRBJ1-3; a weak D match, TRBD1 (6 bases). With 3 bases removed from V and 2 bases from J, the gap between germline ends came to 8 bases. The CDR3 is 13 residues long. Germline CDR1 is DFQATT and CDR2 is SNEGSKA (reference sequence). The CDR3 coding sequence is TGCAGTGCTAGGGGGGGGCCTGGAAACACCATATATTTT. Translating gives CSARGGPGNTIYF.

The chain links TRBV7-6 to TRBJ2-7; 10 nucleotides agree with TRBD1. From germline, CDR1 is SGHVS and CDR2 FNYEAQ. The CDR3 is made up of 15 amino acids. Losses at the gene ends were 6 bases for V and 1 base for J; bases not matched to a gene: 6. CDR3 coding DNA: TGTGCCAGCAGAACACCGGGACAGGGGTCCTACGAGCAGTACTTC. Protein product: CASRTPGQGSYEQYF.

The genes are TRBV25-1 and TRBJ2-5; 7 nucleotides line up with TRBD2. The V segment lost 6 bases and the J segment 2 bases; nucleotides outside the gene matches: 9. The CDR3 is 15 residues long. The germline V gene has CDR1 MGHDK and CDR2 SYGVNS. The CDR3 coding sequence is TGTGCCAGCAGCCCGGGGCTAGCGGTTCAAGAGACCCAGTACTTC. This translates into CASSPGLAVQETQYF. Using reference TRBV25-1 and TRBJ2-5 for the parts outside the CDR3, the full variable domain is EADIYQTPRYLVIGTGKKITLECSQTMGHDKMYWYQQDPGMELHLIHYSYGVNSTEKGDLSSESTVSRIRTEHFPLTLESARPSHTSQYLCASSPGLAVQETQYFGPGTRLLVL.

This clonotype has more than one count but fewer than ten. The V call is TRBV7-6, the J call TRBJ2-3, with 8 positions matching TRBD2. V lost 1 base, J lost 3 bases, and 6 bases stayed unmatched. This CDR3 comprises 16 residues. Germline CDR1 is SGHVS and CDR2 is FNYEAQ. CDR3 DNA: TGTGCCAGCAGCTTAGTGAGCGGGAGAGGTACAGATACGCAGTATTTT. Translated, it gives CASSLVSGRGTDTQYF.

The chain recombines TRBV14 with TRBJ2-2; TRBD2 matches at 8 bases. The CDR3 covers 16 residues. The J segment lost 4 bases and the V segment lost 4 bases, leaving 8 bases of the junction unmatched. CDR1 and CDR2 from the germline V gene are SGHDN and FVKESK. CDR3 sequence (DNA): TGTGCCAGCAGCCCCTGGGCTAGCGGGCGCACCGGGGAGCTGTTTTTT. This sequence encodes CASSPWASGRTGELFF.

This clonotype has ten or more counts. The chain links TRBV5-1 to TRBJ1-2, with TRBD1 as a possible D gene (5 bases). The length of the CDR3 is 11 residues. Germline CDR1 and CDR2: SGHRS and YFSETQ. Trimming took off 6 bases at V and 8 bases at J, with 11 bases between the two ends. The CDR3 is CASIGDGGYTF. The CDR3 nucleotides read TGCGCCAGCATCGGGGACGGCGGCTACACCTTC.

The chain is built from TRBV15 and TRBJ1-2; D is undetermined. The germline V and J ends were trimmed by 0 bases and 4 bases, with 9 bases remaining between them. CDR1 and CDR2 from the germline V gene are LNHNV and YYDKDF (reference sequence). The CDR3 has 14 amino acids. Written as DNA, the CDR3 is TGTGCCACCAGCAGAGAAGGAGTGGGCTATGGCTACACCTTC. This codes for CATSREGVGYGYTF.

Regarding this clonotype: One end of the junction varies from germline; a read error may be responsible. The V and J genes are TRBV10-3 and TRBJ2-7, with 9 bases that match TRBD1. From germline, CDR1 is ENHRY and CDR2 SYGVKD. The CDR3 consists of 14 residues. CDR3 sequence reads: CAISNHRGPYELYF. Here the CDR3 DNA reads TGTGCCATCAGCAACCACAGGGGGCCCTACGAGCTGTACTTC.

The V call is TRBV14, the J call TRBJ1-1; D gene uncertain. Trimming left V 3 bases short and J 0 bases short, with 8 bases between. In germline, CDR1 is SGHDN, CDR2 FVKESK. The CDR3 extends over 14 amino acids. The CDR3 reads CASSHSSLNTEAFF. The CDR3 nucleotides read TGTGCCAGCAGCCACTCGTCCCTGAACACTGAAGCTTTCTTT.

The chain's CDR3 is CASSLTRGTASTDTQYF. CDR3 nucleotides: TGTGCCAGCAGCTTGACTCGGGGCACTGCTAGCACAGATACGCAGTATTTT. This chain connects TRBV25-1 to TRBJ2-3; D tentatively reads TRBD1 or TRBD2 (5 bases each). V dropped 6 bases and J dropped 0 bases, with 19 bases sitting between them. The CDR3 loop spans 17 amino acids. Germline loops: CDR1 MGHDK, CDR2 SYGVNS.

The gene calls are TRBV6-5 and TRBJ2-5, with D hard to call. The CDR3 loop spans 12 amino acids. Germline-derived CDR1 and CDR2 are MNHEY and SVGAGI. Deletions cut 6 bases from V and 9 bases from J, with 14 bases between. The CDR3 DNA sequence: TGTGCCAGCAGAACTACTCCCGAGGCCCAGTACTTC. This codes for CASRTTPEAQYF.

The genes are TRBV7-9 and TRBJ2-2; TRBD1 might be the D (6 bases). Trimming took off 6 bases at V and 4 bases at J, with 15 bases between the two ends. The CDR3 totals 15 residues. CDR1 is SEHNR and CDR2 is FQNEAQ in the germline V gene (reference sequence). CDR3 sequence (DNA): TGTGCCAGCAGGACAAACAGGGAAACCACCGGGGAGCTGTTTTTT. The encoded protein is CASRTNRETTGELFF.

This clonotype appeared a few times. The rearrangement links TRBV20-1 to TRBJ2-7; D not resolved. Trimming shortened V by 0 bases and J by 5 bases, and 14 bases separated the two germline ends. The CDR3 runs to 14 residues. Germline values: CDR1 DFQATT, CDR2 SNEGSKA (reference sequence). In nucleotides, the CDR3 is TGCAGTGCTAGAGATCGGGTTTGGGTTGACGAGCAGTACTTC. Protein product: CSARDRVWVDEQYF.

Concerning this clonotype: One junction end does not reproduce the germline sequence, and a read error may be involved. The chain has TRBV24-1 and TRBJ2-5, with TRBD2 identical over 7 bases. This CDR3 comprises 13 residues. In germline, CDR1 is KGHDR, CDR2 SFDVKD. The CDR3 nucleotides are TGTGCCACCAGCGGGGGGATGGGAGAGACCCAGCACTTC. Translated, it gives CATSGGMGETQHF.

V is TRBV24-1 and J is TRBJ1-1, with 9 bases matching TRBD1. The CDR3 contains 12 residues. Germline CDR1 reads KGHDR; CDR2 reads SFDVKD. The ends lost 11 bases at V and 4 bases at J; junction bases unmatched: 4. This CDR3 reads CASRTGATEAFF. DNA of the CDR3: TGTGCCAGCAGGACAGGGGCCACTGAAGCTTTCTTT.

The chain carries TRBV25-1 and TRBJ1-6; no firm D call. Trimming removed 9 bases from V and 2 bases from J, with 5 bases in between. Germline-derived CDR1 and CDR2 are MGHDK and SYGVNS. The CDR3 runs 12 residues. The CDR3 loop is CARGTYNSPLHF. The CDR3 nucleotides are TGTGCCAGGGGGACCTATAATTCACCCCTCCACTTT.

A single count supports this clonotype. The chain is built from TRBV2 and TRBJ2-5; 8 bases fit TRBD2. This CDR3 has 14 residues. Germline assignment: CDR1 SNHLY and CDR2 FYNNEI. The CDR3 DNA sequence: TGTGCATCCCCCCGGGGGGGGGGCCAAGAGACCCAGTACTTC. It translates to CASPRGGGQETQYF.

This clonotype was counted ten times or more. This rearrangement joins TRBV12-3 or TRBV12-4 to TRBJ2-2; D gene uncertain. This CDR3 has 13 residues. V was shortened by 5 bases and J by 7 bases, with 11 bases between the two germline ends. The CDR3 DNA reads as TGTGCCAGCAGTCCGTACAAGGGCGGGGAGCTGTTTTTT. It encodes CASSPYKGGELFF.

This clonotype has only a few counts. The chain uses TRBV11-3 and TRBJ2-2; D tentatively fits TRBD1 or TRBD2 (5 bases each). V dropped 1 base and J dropped 4 bases, with 19 bases sitting between them. CDR1 and CDR2 from the germline V gene are SGHNT and YENEEA. The CDR3 has 18 amino acids. The DNA for the CDR3 is TGTGCCAGCAGCTTAGCCTGGCACGCCGGGACCCCCACCGGGGAGCTGTTTTTT. Translating it yields CASSLAWHAGTPTGELFF.

The rearrangement links TRBV20-1 to TRBJ2-7; D remains ambiguous. Germline-derived CDR1 and CDR2 are DFQATT and SNEGSKA (reference sequence). V dropped 1 base and J dropped 5 bases, with 12 bases sitting between them. The CDR3 length is 13 residues. CDR3 DNA: TGCAGTGCTAGAGGACCCCAAGCGAACGAGCAGTACTTC. This encodes CSARGPQANEQYF.

This clonotype has at least ten counts. The CDR3 here is CASSQGQGPLSSPLHF. CDR3 bases: TGTGCCAGCAGCCAAGGTCAAGGTCCCCTCAGTTCACCCCTCCACTTT. The chain employs TRBV14 and TRBJ1-6; D is undetermined. Deletions cut 1 base from V and 9 bases from J, with 16 bases between. The V gene's germline CDR1 is SGHDN and CDR2 FVKESK. CDR3 length: 16 amino acids.

The rearrangement uses TRBV2 and TRBJ1-4; D is undetermined. The CDR3 is 14 residues long. Trimming cost V 6 bases and J 8 bases, with 16 bases left between them. Germline assignment: CDR1 SNHLY and CDR2 FYNNEI. The DNA of the CDR3 is TGTGCCAGCAGGGCCCGGGCGCATGGCGAAAAACTGTTTTTT. Amino acid sequence: CASRARAHGEKLFF.

The V and J genes are TRBV15 and TRBJ1-1; tentatively, D is TRBD1 (5 bases). V gave up 5 bases and J gave up 5 bases, with 15 bases separating them. The CDR3 has 14 residues. The germline gives CDR1 LNHNV, CDR2 YYDKDF (reference sequence). CDR3 sequence (DNA): TGTGCCACCAGCCACGGGCAGGGAGGGACTGAAGCTTTCTTT. Its translation is CATSHGQGGTEAFF. Full variable domain (remainder filled in from reference TRBV15 and TRBJ1-1): DAMVIQNPRYQVTQFGKPVTLSCSQTLNHNVMYWYQQKSSQAPKLLFHYYDKDFNNEADTPDNFQSRRPNTSFCFLDIRSPGLGDTAMYLCATSHGQGGTEAFFGQGTRLTVV.